Presented here are 8 T cell receptor beta chains from one specimen sequenced in a study of T-cell reconstitution after alpha-beta-depleted transplantation in children (dated by TCRdb to 2016 to 2017). Libraries were constructed by PCR. The instrument was an Illumina HiSeq 2500. TCR libraries were prepared with molecular barcoding, using unique molecular identifiers to normalize TCRbeta repertoire quantification. The raw public data were reprocessed by TCRdb itself: fastp quality trimming at Q25, MiXCR clonotype calling, in-frame beta chains only. Identical CDR3 protein sequences are pooled into one entry, listed with their most common genes and DNA. This sample has some 300,000 distinct CDR3 sequences in its table, and about a tenth of those were observed once. The ten top clones hold just under 7.5% of the sample. According to the study, the label for this sample's treatment or condition signals: allogeneic hematopoietic cell transplantation with graft depleted of TCRalphabeta T cells and CD19 B cells.

The sequences come from PBMCs, collected before TCRalphabeta/CD19-depleted stem cell transplant. All receptors come from a boy in the first two years of life with acute myeloid leukemia, due to receive a stem cell transplant.

This clonotype was observed many times. J is TRBJ2-5 and V is TRBV7-8, with D uncertain. Trimming removed 2 bases from V and 5 bases from J, with 15 bases in between. Germline V gene data show CDR1 as SGHVS and CDR2 as FQNEAQ. This CDR3 is built from 15 residues. The CDR3 bases are TGTGCCAGCAGCTTAATAAAAAGAGCCGGCGAGACCCAGTACTTC. Translation gives CASSLIKRAGETQYF.

This clonotype was detected ten times or more. The genes are TRBV5-1 and TRBJ2-3; D gene uncertain. V lost 3 bases to trimming and J lost 2 bases, with 7 bases between them. This CDR3 spans 13 amino acids. CDR1 is SGHRS, CDR2 YFSETQ, per germline. CDR3 DNA: TGCGCCAGCAGCTATCAGTTCACAGATACGCAGTATTTT. This translates into CASSYQFTDTQYF.

The rearrangement links TRBV10-2 to TRBJ2-1, with 9 bases lining up with TRBD2. Germline V gene lookup returns CDR1 WSHSY and CDR2 SAAADI. V dropped 6 bases and J dropped 0; count of bases not matched to a gene: 6. This CDR3 spans 16 amino acids. As DNA, the CDR3 is TGCGCCAGCAGCCACTATAGCGGGAGCTCCTACAATGAGCAGTTCTTC. Its translation: CASSHYSGSSYNEQFF.

The chain has TRBV7-8 and TRBJ2-7; D unclear. This CDR3 has 12 amino acids. Germline values: CDR1 SGHVS, CDR2 FQNEAQ. The V end was cut by 0 bases, the J end by 5 bases, with 5 bases between. CDR3: CASSLAWDEQYF. The CDR3 DNA is TGTGCCAGCAGCTTAGCTTGGGACGAGCAGTACTTC.

This rearrangement joins TRBV12-3 or TRBV12-4 to TRBJ2-3; a possible D gene is TRBD1 (6 bases). The CDR3 is 14 amino acids. Trimming pared 2 bases from V and 5 bases from J, leaving 11 bases between. CDR3 region: CASSLWGHGDTQYF. The CDR3, as DNA: TGTGCCAGCAGTTTATGGGGGCACGGAGATACGCAGTATTTT.

This clonotype was seen repeatedly, ten times or more. J is TRBJ2-1 and V is TRBV7-3; 11 positions agree with TRBD2. The germline V gene has CDR1 SGHTA and CDR2 FQGTGA. CDR3 size: 15 residues. Unmatched junction bases numbered 7, after V lost 8 bases and J lost 4 bases. This chain's CDR3 is CASGETSGEYNEQFF. The CDR3 DNA sequence: TGTGCCAGCGGGGAGACTAGCGGGGAGTACAATGAGCAGTTCTTC.

This clonotype came up many times. The J gene is TRBJ2-2, the V gene TRBV5-1; D call uncertain. V was shortened by 4 bases and J by 0 bases, with 10 bases between the two germline ends. The CDR3 has 15 residues. The V gene's germline CDR1 is SGHRS and CDR2 YFSETQ. CDR3 sequence: CASSPRSPNTGELFF. CDR3 sequence (DNA): TGCGCCAGCAGCCCACGCAGCCCGAACACCGGGGAGCTGTTTTTT.

This clonotype was recorded a few times. V usage is TRBV5-6 and J usage is TRBJ2-1; the D gene is possibly TRBD2 (5 bases). Trimming pared 4 bases from V and 8 bases from J, leaving 13 bases between. Germline V CDR1 and CDR2: SGHDT, YYEEEE. The length of the CDR3 is 13 residues. CDR3 DNA sequence: TGTGCCAGCAGCCCCCCTCGGGGATATGAGCAGTTCTTC. Amino acid sequence: CASSPPRGYEQFF.